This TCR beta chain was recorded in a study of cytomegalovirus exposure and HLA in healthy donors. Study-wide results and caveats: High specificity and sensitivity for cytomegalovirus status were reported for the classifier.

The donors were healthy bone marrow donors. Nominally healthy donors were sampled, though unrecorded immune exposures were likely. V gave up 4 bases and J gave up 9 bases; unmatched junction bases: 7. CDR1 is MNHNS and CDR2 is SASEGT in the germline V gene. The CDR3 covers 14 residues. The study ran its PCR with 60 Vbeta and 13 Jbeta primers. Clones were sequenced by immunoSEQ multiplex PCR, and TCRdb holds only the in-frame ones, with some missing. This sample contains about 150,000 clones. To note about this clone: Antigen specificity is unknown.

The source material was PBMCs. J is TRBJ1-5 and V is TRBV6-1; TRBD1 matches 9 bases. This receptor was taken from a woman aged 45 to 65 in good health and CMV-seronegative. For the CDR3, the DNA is TGTGCCAGCAGTGGGGGACAGGGCCTTTTGCCCCAGCATTTT. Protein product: CASSGGQGLLPQHF.